These 18 T cell receptor beta chains were sequenced from one sample in a study of blood T cell repertoires in COVID-19. TCRdb's copy holds only in-frame clones and misses some; the assay was immunoSEQ multiplex PCR. This table has 200,000 to 250,000 clones, more than 70% appearing once. Sequenced sample: PBMCs or T cells enriched from blood (not recorded which). The source is a man aged 25 to 40 with acute COVID-19.

The J gene is TRBJ2-2, the V gene TRBV4-2; 10 positions match TRBD2. The CDR3 sequence is 16 residues long. Germline trimming cut 4 bases from V and 7 bases from J; bases unmatched to any gene: 9. The germline gives CDR1 LGHNA, CDR2 YNFKEQ. In DNA form, the CDR3 reads TGTGCCAGCAGCCGAAGCGGGGGGGTTAAGGACGGGGAGCTGTTTTTT. Its translation: CASSRSGGVKDGELFF.

The chain is built from TRBV28 and TRBJ2-1; 7 bases fit TRBD2. The V segment lost 6 bases and the J segment 2 bases; nucleotides outside the gene matches: 7. The CDR3 runs to 15 residues. Germline V lookup: CDR1 MDHEN, CDR2 SYDVKM. This CDR3 reads CASRTLAGAYNEQFF. As DNA, the CDR3 is TGTGCCAGCAGAACCCTGGCGGGGGCCTACAATGAGCAGTTCTTC.

The gene calls are TRBV5-4 and TRBJ2-1, with 7 bases identical to TRBD2. The CDR3 has 16 residues. CDR1 is SGHNT, CDR2 YYREEE, per germline (reference sequence). The V segment lost 3 bases and the J segment 8 bases; nucleotides outside the gene matches: 14. CDR3 amino acids: CASSSYGTTSLHEQFF. The CDR3 DNA is TGTGCCAGCAGCTCCTACGGGACTACGTCCCTACATGAGCAGTTCTTC. Combining the CDR3 with reference TRBV5-4 and TRBJ2-1 gives the whole variable domain ETGVTQSPTHLIKTRGQQVTLRCSSQSGHNTVSWYQQALGQGPQFIFQYYREEENGRGNFPPRFSGLQFPNYSSELNVNALELDDSALYLCASSSYGTTSLHEQFFGPGTRLTVL.

The CDR3 region is CASSYPGQGIESTGELFF. The DNA of the CDR3 is TGTGCCAGCAGTTACCCGGGACAGGGTATCGAGAGCACCGGGGAGCTGTTTTTT. This rearrangement joins TRBV6-2 or TRBV6-3 to TRBJ2-2, with TRBD1 identical over 9 bases. Germline V gives CDR1 MNHEY, CDR2 SVGEGT. V was pared by 2 bases and J by 4 bases, with 11 bases of the junction left unmatched. The CDR3 runs to 18 residues.

The V gene is TRBV6-2 or TRBV6-3, the J gene TRBJ2-7; 9 bases map to TRBD1. The CDR3 length is 14 residues. Germline assignment: CDR1 MNHEY and CDR2 SVGEGT. With 5 bases clipped from V and 6 bases from J, the junction kept 8 bases outside the gene matches. CDR3 DNA: TGTGCCAGCAGTACAGGGACAGGGTATTCCGAGCAGTACTTC. Translating it yields CASSTGTGYSEQYF.

The CDR3 reads CASSEGVEWNSPLHF. In DNA, the CDR3 is TGTGCCAGCAGTGAAGGGGTGGAGTGGAATTCACCCCTCCACTTT. V is TRBV6-1 and J is TRBJ1-6; no definite D call. Germline assignment: CDR1 MNHNS and CDR2 SASEGT. The CDR3 runs 15 residues. V lost 1 base and J 7 bases, leaving 11 bases between the germline ends.

This clone occurred a few times. The chain is built from TRBV9 and TRBJ2-5; a possible D gene is TRBD2 (5 bases). CDR1 is SGDLS and CDR2 is YYNGEE in the germline V gene. The CDR3 has 16 amino acids. V gave up 4 bases and J gave up 2 bases, with 18 bases separating them. CDR3 sequence: CASSSPMAGSQETQYF. As DNA, the CDR3 is TGTGCCAGCAGCTCACCGATGGCGGGTTCGCAAGAGACCCAGTACTTC. Filled out from reference TRBV9 and TRBJ2-5, the complete variable domain reads DSGVTQTPKHLITATGQRVTLRCSPRSGDLSVYWYQQSLDQGLQFLIQYYNGEERAKGNILERFSAQQFPDLHSELNLSSLELGDSALYFCASSSPMAGSQETQYFGPGTRLLVL.

The V gene is TRBV3-1 (or the pseudogene TRBV3-2), the J gene TRBJ2-7, with a possible D match to TRBD1 (6 bases). The CDR3 is 15 amino acids. The germline CDR1 and CDR2 sequences are LGHDT and YNNKEL (reference sequence). With 3 bases removed from V and 6 bases from J, the gap between germline ends came to 18 bases. CDR3 in amino acids: CASSQITGLWGEQYF. The CDR3 nucleotides read TGTGCCAGCAGCCAGATTACAGGGCTTTGGGGCGAGCAGTACTTC.

On this clone: This sample includes further DNA sequences coding for the same CDR3. This chain joins TRBV19 and TRBJ1-1; 7 positions agree with TRBD1. CDR1 is LNHDA, CDR2 SQIVND, per germline (reference sequence). V shed 3 bases and J 2 bases; nucleotides not matched to a gene: 3. This CDR3 contains 14 residues. CDR3: CASSIEGANTEAFF. CDR3 nucleotides: TGTGCCAGTAGTATCGAGGGGGCTAACACTGAAGCTTTCTTT.

This chain links TRBV28 with TRBJ1-3, with D unresolved. The germline V and J ends were trimmed by 2 bases and 3 bases, with 8 bases remaining between them. This CDR3 has 14 amino acids. Germline V gene data show CDR1 as MDHEN and CDR2 as SYDVKM. The CDR3 sequence is CASSLGGLGNTIYF. The CDR3 bases are TGTGCCAGCAGTTTAGGTGGACTTGGAAACACCATATATTTT.

J is TRBJ1-2 and V is TRBV6-5, with D unclear. V was trimmed by 7 bases and J by 4 bases, leaving 7 bases between them. The CDR3 is 11 amino acids. Germline CDR1 is MNHEY and CDR2 is SVGAGI. The CDR3 DNA reads TGTGCCAGCACGGGTCTCTATGGCTACACCTTC. It encodes CASTGLYGYTF.

The chain employs TRBV12-3 or TRBV12-4 and TRBJ1-5, with 7 bases that match TRBD1. The CDR3 consists of 12 residues. With V trimmed by 3 bases and J by 14 bases, 7 bases remained unmatched. CDR3 amino acids: CASSFEGAQEHF. The CDR3 DNA reads TGTGCCAGCAGTTTTGAGGGGGCCCAGGAGCATTTT.

The genes are TRBV5-4 and TRBJ1-2; D gene unclear. The V and J ends lost 3 bases and 5 bases respectively, with 11 bases between them. This CDR3 has 13 amino acids. From germline, CDR1 is SGHNT and CDR2 YYREEE (reference sequence). In DNA form, the CDR3 reads TGTGCCAGCAGCTCGGGTGTAGTATATGGCTACACCTTC. Amino acid sequence: CASSSGVVYGYTF.

The V and J genes are TRBV29-1 and TRBJ2-7; D is undetermined. V lost 7 bases and J 7 bases, leaving 17 bases between the germline ends. This CDR3 comprises 12 residues. CDR1 is SQVTM, CDR2 ANQGSEA, per germline. DNA for the CDR3: TGCAGCGCTGGCACTCCGAATCGGGAGCAGTACTTC. Translated, it gives CSAGTPNREQYF.

The gene calls are TRBV7-9 and TRBJ1-4; 9 positions agree with TRBD1. The CDR3 contains 16 residues. Germline V lookup: CDR1 SEHNR, CDR2 FQNEAQ (reference sequence). Germline trimming cut 5 bases from V and 4 bases from J; bases unmatched to any gene: 8. CDR3 loop: CASSRGTGLSNEKLFF. CDR3 nucleotide sequence: TGTGCCAGCAGCCGCGGGACAGGGTTAAGTAATGAAAAACTGTTTTTT. Combining the CDR3 with reference TRBV7-9 and TRBJ1-4 gives the whole variable domain DTGVSQNPRHKITKRGQNVTFRCDPISEHNRLYWYRQTLGQGPEFLTYFQNEAQLEKSRLLSDRFSAERPKGSFSTLEIQRTEQGDSAMYLCASSRGTGLSNEKLFFGSGTQLSVL.

DNA of the CDR3: TGTGCCAGTAGTTTCAACACAGATACGCAGTATTTT. Its translation: CASSFNTDTQYF. The rearrangement links TRBV19 to TRBJ2-3; no firm D call. V gave up 5 bases and J gave up 2 bases, with 5 bases separating them. Germline lookup yields CDR1 LNHDA and CDR2 SQIVND (reference sequence). There are 12 residues in the CDR3.

The V gene is TRBV5-5, the J gene TRBJ1-5; D is possibly TRBD1 (5 bases). V was clipped by 4 bases and J by 1 base, with 12 bases between them. The CDR3 covers 15 residues. Per germline, CDR1 SGHKS and CDR2 YYEKEE (reference sequence). The CDR3 region is CASSGAVGSNQPQHF. The CDR3, as DNA: TGTGCCAGCAGCGGGGCCGTAGGGAGCAATCAGCCCCAGCATTTT.

A remark on this clone: The same CDR3 also results from other DNA sequences found in this sample. This chain links TRBV3-1 (or the pseudogene TRBV3-2) with TRBJ1-2, with no clear D. Trimming shortened V by 1 base and J by 2 bases, and 8 bases separated the two germline ends. The germline V gene encodes CDR1 LGHDT and CDR2 YNNKEL (reference sequence). The CDR3 extends over 14 amino acids. This CDR3 is CASSQAAGNYGYTF. The CDR3 nucleotides read TGTGCCAGCAGCCAAGCGGCAGGAAACTATGGCTACACCTTC.